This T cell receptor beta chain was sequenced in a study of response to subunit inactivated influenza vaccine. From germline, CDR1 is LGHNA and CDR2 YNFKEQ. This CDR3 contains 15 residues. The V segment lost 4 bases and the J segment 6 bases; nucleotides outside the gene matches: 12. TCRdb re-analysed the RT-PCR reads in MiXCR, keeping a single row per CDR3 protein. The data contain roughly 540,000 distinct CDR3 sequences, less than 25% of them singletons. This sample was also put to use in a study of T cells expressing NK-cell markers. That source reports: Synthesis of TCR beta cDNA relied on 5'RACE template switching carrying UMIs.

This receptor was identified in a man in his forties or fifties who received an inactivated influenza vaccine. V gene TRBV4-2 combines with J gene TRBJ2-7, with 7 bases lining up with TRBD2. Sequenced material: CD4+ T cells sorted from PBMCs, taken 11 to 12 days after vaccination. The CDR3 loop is CASSPRRGGMFEQYF. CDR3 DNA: TGTGCCAGCAGCCCTAGGCGCGGGGGTATGTTCGAGCAGTACTTC.